This T cell receptor beta chain was retrieved from a study of identifying expanded T cells in peripheral blood. On this clone: Its antigen remains unknown. Sequence at one end of the junction differs from germline and may be a read error.

Findings and limits, study-wide: Across healthy donors, higher total template counts meant significantly greater approximately 2-week count variance. Over approximately two and four weeks, about 15 and 19 clones changed, versus around 1.3 between replicates.

There are 17 residues in the CDR3. Germline lookup yields CDR1 MGHRA and CDR2 YSYEKL. No infections or other immune events were documented during collection. Repertoires were generated with immunoSEQ multiplex PCR, while TCRdb's copy carries only in-frame clones and drops some. Here the sample spans about 100,000 clones, around nine tenths being singletons. The origin of this receptor is a person between 18 and 70 years old in good health. The sequenced material came from blood. The gene calls are TRBV4-1 and TRBJ2-3; a weak D match, TRBD1 (6 bases). The CDR3 DNA reads TGCGCCAGCAGCCAAGGGGGGACAATGTTGGGCACGGATACGCAGTATTTT. This sequence encodes CASSQGGTMLGTDTQYF.